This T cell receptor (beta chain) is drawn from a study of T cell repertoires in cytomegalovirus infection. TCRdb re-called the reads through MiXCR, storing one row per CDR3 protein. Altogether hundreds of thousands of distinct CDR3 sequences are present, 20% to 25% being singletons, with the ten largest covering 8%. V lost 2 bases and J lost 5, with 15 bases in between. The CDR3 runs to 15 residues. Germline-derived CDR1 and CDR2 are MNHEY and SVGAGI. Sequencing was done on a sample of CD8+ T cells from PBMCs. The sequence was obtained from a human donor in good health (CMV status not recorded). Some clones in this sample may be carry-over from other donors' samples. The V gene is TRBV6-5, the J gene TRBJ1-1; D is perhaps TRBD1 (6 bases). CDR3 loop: CASSYGGGIWTEAFF. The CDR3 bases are TGTGCCAGCAGTTACGGGGGGGGCATTTGGACTGAAGCTTTCTTT.